This T cell receptor beta chain emerged from a study of T cell repertoires in cytomegalovirus infection. About the study: Indications came from public TCR beta signatures; they pointed to CMV infection and to a matching HLA type.

Via MiXCR, TCRdb re-called the reads, giving one row per CDR3 protein. Among 800,000 to 950,000 distinct CDR3 sequences listed, about 30% were seen once. This clonotype was seen a few times. Its antigen remains unidentified. The ends were cut back, 5 bases at V and 6 bases at J, with 23 bases in the middle. CDR1 is SGHTA, CDR2 FQGNSA, per germline. This CDR3 region has 18 residues. The sequences come from cultured CD8+ T cells from PBMCs, collected from culture after CMV antigen stimulation. The gene calls are TRBV7-2 and TRBJ1-6; D might be TRBD1 (6 bases). The sequence came from a human donor in good health (CMV status not recorded). Some clones in this sample may be carry-over from other donors' samples. The CDR3 sequence is CASSTLGSSEGGNSPLHF. CDR3 sequence (DNA): TGTGCCAGCAGCACCCTCGGGAGTTCTGAAGGGGGTAATTCACCCCTCCACTTT.